These 17 T cell receptor beta chains share one sample of origin, sequenced in a study of graft-versus-host responses after intestinal transplantation. The table came from immunoSEQ multiplex PCR; TCRdb's copy has only in-frame clones and leaves some out. Of over 90,000 clones in the sample, over 85% were seen once. Their specific antigens are unknown. Sequenced here: unstimulated CD8+ T cells sorted from spleen or lymph node cells, sampled before intestinal transplant. Receptor source: a human donor who received an intestinal transplant.

V gene TRBV5-6 combines with J gene TRBJ2-1; 9 positions match TRBD2. After removal of 3 bases from V and 0 bases from J, the junction contained 10 bases not matched to a gene. Germline V gene data show CDR1 as SGHDT and CDR2 as YYEEEE. The CDR3 loop spans 18 amino acids. Written as DNA, the CDR3 is TGTGCCAGCAGCTCCGGGGGTAGCGGGGGAAGCTCCTACAATGAGCAGTTCTTC. Encoded protein: CASSSGGSGGSSYNEQFF.

The gene calls are TRBV2 and TRBJ2-7; D ambiguous. With 4 bases removed from V and 4 bases from J, the gap between germline ends came to 5 bases. CDR3 size: 11 residues. Germline V gives CDR1 SNHLY, CDR2 FYNNEI. The CDR3 nucleotides are TGTGCCAGCAGTGGACCTTACGAGCAGTACTTC. Translating it yields CASSGPYEQYF.

This chain connects TRBV11-2 to TRBJ2-1; 8 bases match TRBD1. Germline CDR1 SGHAT, CDR2 FQNNGV. The CDR3 runs to 13 residues. The junction had 6 bases not matched to a gene; V was cut back by 8 bases and J by 6 bases. For the CDR3, the DNA is TGTGCCAGCCGACAGGGGCTGAGCAATGAGCAGTTCTTC. Translated, it gives CASRQGLSNEQFF. The full variable domain, completed using reference TRBV11-2 and TRBJ2-1, is EAGVAQSPRYKIIEKRQSVAFWCNPISGHATLYWYQQILGQGPKLLIQFQNNGVVDDSQLPKDRFSAERLKGVDSTLKIQPAKLEDSAVYLCASRQGLSNEQFFGPGTRLTVL.

The chain carries TRBV6-5 and TRBJ1-2; D is unclear. Germline V CDR1 and CDR2: MNHEY, SVGAGI. The CDR3 runs to 14 residues. Trimming shortened V by 6 bases and J by 8 bases, and 19 bases separated the two germline ends. The CDR3 spells CASRLTVAAHGYTF. The DNA of the CDR3 is TGTGCCAGCAGACTGACGGTGGCGGCCCACGGCTACACCTTC.

The J gene is TRBJ1-1, the V gene TRBV13; tentatively, D is TRBD1 (6 bases). The CDR3 covers 15 residues. The germline V and J ends were trimmed by 5 bases and 4 bases, with 17 bases remaining between them. CDR1 is PRHDT and CDR2 is FYEKMQ in the germline V gene (reference sequence). CDR3 loop: CASSKITDRTTEAFF. For the CDR3, the DNA is TGTGCCAGCAGCAAAATTACGGACAGAACCACTGAAGCTTTCTTT.

The CDR3 region is CATGGGRAEEETQYF. CDR3 sequence (DNA): TGTGCCACCGGGGGGGGGAGGGCGGAAGAGGAGACCCAGTACTTC. The chain recombines TRBV19 with TRBJ2-5, with 8 bases matching TRBD2. Trimming at V came to 10 bases and at J to 5 bases, leaving 15 bases not matched to a gene. The CDR3 runs to 15 residues. CDR1 is LNHDA, CDR2 SQIVND, per germline (reference sequence).

The CDR3 DNA is TGTGCCAGCAGCCCCCGTCAGTCTGGGGGTGAAGCTTTCTTT. The encoded protein is CASSPRQSGGEAFF. This chain links TRBV5-4 with TRBJ1-1; tentatively, D is TRBD1 (5 bases). The CDR3 loop spans 14 amino acids. V was clipped by 4 bases and J by 7 bases, with 17 bases between them. In germline, CDR1 is SGHNT, CDR2 YYREEE (reference sequence). Combining the CDR3 with reference TRBV5-4 and TRBJ1-1 gives the whole variable domain ETGVTQSPTHLIKTRGQQVTLRCSSQSGHNTVSWYQQALGQGPQFIFQYYREEENGRGNFPPRFSGLQFPNYSSELNVNALELDDSALYLCASSPRQSGGEAFFGQGTRLTVV.

The sample holds one count of this clone. V usage is TRBV15 and J usage is TRBJ1-3; D not resolved. Germline V gene lookup returns CDR1 LNHNV and CDR2 YYDKDF (reference sequence). Between the trimmed V and J ends, which lost 0 bases and 4 bases, there was a span of 7 bases. CDR3 length: 14 amino acids. The DNA for the CDR3 is TGTGCCACCAGCAGAGAGTCTCTGGGAAACACCATATATTTT. It translates to CATSRESLGNTIYF.

The chain combines TRBV4-1 with TRBJ1-1; no clear D. Trimming cost V 1 base and J 6 bases, with 15 bases left between them. The length of the CDR3 is 15 residues. Germline-derived CDR1 and CDR2 are MGHRA and YSYEKL. This chain's CDR3 is CASSQAPGSQAEAFF. The CDR3 nucleotides read TGCGCCAGCAGCCAAGCCCCGGGATCCCAGGCTGAAGCTTTCTTT.

The J gene is TRBJ1-2, the V gene TRBV7-9; D uncertain. This CDR3 contains 14 residues. V gave up 5 bases and J gave up 4 bases, with 14 bases separating them. Germline V gene data show CDR1 as SEHNR and CDR2 as FQNEAQ (reference sequence). CDR3 loop: CASSPLNPLYGYTF. CDR3 bases: TGTGCCAGCAGCCCCTTGAATCCTCTCTATGGCTACACCTTC.

The genes are TRBV4-1 and TRBJ1-5; 10 nucleotides agree with TRBD1. J gave up 0 bases and V 1 base, and 3 bases lay outside the gene matches. The CDR3 is 17 amino acids. Germline loops: CDR1 MGHRA, CDR2 YSYEKL. CDR3 nucleotides: TGCGCCAGCAGCCAAGGACAGGGGGCTTATAGCAATCAGCCCCAGCATTTT. Residues: CASSQGQGAYSNQPQHF.

The CDR3: CASSLESGGIGNTEAFF. CDR3 DNA sequence: TGTGCCAGCAGCTTGGAATCTGGGGGCATAGGGAACACTGAAGCTTTCTTT. The chain uses TRBV5-8 and TRBJ1-1, with D tentatively TRBD1 (6 bases). Trimming took off 0 bases at V and 1 base at J, with 16 bases between the two ends. The CDR3 is 17 amino acids. Germline-derived CDR1 and CDR2 are SGHTS and YDEGEE. Variable domain in full (rest from reference TRBV5-8 and TRBJ1-1): EAGVTQSPTHLIKTRGQQATLRCSPISGHTSVYWYQQALGLGLQFLLWYDEGEERNRGNFPPRFSGRQFPNYSSELNVNALELEDSALYLCASSLESGGIGNTEAFFGQGTRLTVV.

The rearrangement links TRBV4-1 to TRBJ1-2; a weak D match, TRBD1 (5 bases). The CDR3 has 14 residues. Trimming left V 0 bases short and J 8 bases short, with 13 bases between. Germline assignment: CDR1 MGHRA and CDR2 YSYEKL. The CDR3 nucleotides read TGCGCCAGCAGCCAAGACGCGGGGGGTAAGGGCTACACCTTC. Residues: CASSQDAGGKGYTF.

The chain recombines TRBV7-3 with TRBJ2-3; D ambiguous. The V end lost 5 bases, the J end lost 10 bases, and 13 bases lay between the germline ends. The V gene's germline CDR1 is SGHTA and CDR2 FQGTGA. The length of the CDR3 is 12 residues. The CDR3 reads CASSPMGGAQYF. As DNA, the CDR3 is TGTGCCAGCAGCCCAATGGGTGGGGCGCAGTATTTT. Full variable domain (outside the CDR3, taken from reference TRBV7-3 and TRBJ2-3): GAGVSQTPSNKVTEKGKYVELRCDPISGHTALYWYRQSLGQGPEFLIYFQGTGAADDSGLPNDRFFAVRPEGSVSTLKIQRTERGDSAVYLCASSPMGGAQYFGPGTRLTVL.

This clone was seen only once. V and J are TRBV29-1 and TRBJ1-1, with D tentatively TRBD1 (6 bases). The CDR3 loop spans 15 amino acids. V lost 5 bases to trimming and J lost 0 bases, with 16 bases between them. Germline V gene lookup returns CDR1 SQVTM and CDR2 ANQGSEA. The DNA of the CDR3 is TGCAGCGTTCCAACCAGGGGAGGAATGAACACTGAAGCTTTCTTT. Translated, it gives CSVPTRGGMNTEAFF.

This chain joins TRBV5-8 and TRBJ2-1; 7 nucleotides match TRBD2. The germline gives CDR1 SGHTS, CDR2 YDEGEE. With 0 bases clipped from V and 8 bases from J, the junction kept 5 bases outside the gene matches. CDR3 length equals 14 residues. CDR3 sequence (DNA): TGTGCCAGCAGCTTGGCTGGTAGCGGGTATGAGCAGTTCTTC. Translated: CASSLAGSGYEQFF.

This chain's CDR3 is CASSPPRSYEQYF. Written as DNA, the CDR3 is TGTGCCAGCTCACCACCCAGGAGTTACGAGCAGTACTTC. The chain links TRBV18 to TRBJ2-7; the D is unclear. This CDR3 region has 13 residues. The germline V and J ends were trimmed by 0 bases and 4 bases, with 7 bases remaining between them. CDR1 is KGHSH, CDR2 LQKENI, per germline.